Listed here is a single T cell receptor beta chain. This sample also contains other DNA sequences that code for the same CDR3. This entry is derived from a study of T cell changes during pregnancy in multiple sclerosis. V gave up 4 bases and J gave up 7 bases, with 7 bases separating them. This CDR3 spans 12 amino acids. The germline CDR1 and CDR2 sequences are LGHNA and YNFKEQ. Some clones are missing from TCRdb's copy, which holds only in-frame ones; the method was immunoSEQ multiplex PCR. This repertoire shows 36,000 or so clones, about 91% found once; its top ten account for about 11%. The receptor was derived from a female donor with multiple sclerosis, enrolled in a pregnancy study. The sample was CD8+ T cells from peripheral blood mononuclear cells, taken in the third trimester of pregnancy. The rearrangement links TRBV4-2 to TRBJ1-4; D gene uncertain. Here the CDR3 DNA reads TGTGCCAGCAGCCCACTAGGTGAAAAACTGTTTTTT. Its translation: CASSPLGEKLFF.